Below, 14 T cell receptor beta chains from the same sample are listed, as sequenced in a study of shared clonotypes between healthy human individuals. Profiling relied on immunoSEQ multiplex PCR, and the TCRdb table lists in-frame clones only, not all of them. The data show about 2 million clones, around 95% seen once. Sequencing was performed on naive CD4+ T cells sorted from blood. Subset in this sample: CD45RA+ positively selected. The receptors derive from a man aged 18 to 29 in good health.

Note on this clone: A much larger clone lies a single base off, so this may be a read error. The chain links TRBV2 to TRBJ2-2; TRBD2 might be the D (5 bases). V shed 6 bases and J shed 1 base, with 6 bases lying between them. The germline gives CDR1 SNHLY, CDR2 FYNNEI. This CDR3 is built from 13 residues. CDR3 in DNA: TGTGCCAGCAGAGCGGAGAACACCGGGGAGCTGTTTTTT. Encoded protein: CASRAENTGELFF. Combining the CDR3 with reference TRBV2 and TRBJ2-2 gives the whole variable domain EPEVTQTPSHQVTQMGQEVILRCVPISNHLYFYWYRQILGQKVEFLVSFYNNEISEKSEIFDDQFSVERPDGSNFTLKIRSTKLEDSAMYFCASRAENTGELFFGEGSRLTVL.

V usage is TRBV28 and J usage is TRBJ2-7, with unresolved D. With 5 bases removed from V and 8 bases from J, the gap between germline ends came to 25 bases. CDR1 is MDHEN and CDR2 is SYDVKM in the germline V gene. The length of the CDR3 is 16 residues. The CDR3: CASSALQQFARTKQYF. CDR3 sequence (DNA): TGTGCCAGCAGTGCCCTTCAACAGTTCGCTAGAACGAAGCAGTACTTC.

The V call is TRBV7-9, the J call TRBJ1-6, with 7 bases that match TRBD1. The V segment lost 4 bases and the J segment 10 bases; nucleotides outside the gene matches: 10. The length of the CDR3 is 15 residues. The germline gives CDR1 SEHNR, CDR2 FQNEAQ (reference sequence). In DNA, the CDR3 is TGTGCCAGCAGCTCTTCGACAGGGAGTGGATCACCCCTCCACTTT. Amino acids: CASSSSTGSGSPLHF.

As to this clone: Different DNA sequences within this sample yield the same CDR3. V and J are TRBV5-1 and TRBJ1-4; D is possibly TRBD1 (6 bases). Trimming took 0 bases from V and 3 from J, leaving 9 bases between them. The germline V gene encodes CDR1 SGHRS and CDR2 YFSETQ. The CDR3 is 15 amino acids. CDR3 protein: CASSLAGQANEKLFF. In nucleotides, the CDR3 is TGCGCCAGCAGCTTGGCGGGACAAGCTAATGAAAAACTGTTTTTT.

The chain combines TRBV6-4 with TRBJ2-7; maybe TRBD2 (8 bases). The CDR3 contains 19 residues. Between the trimmed V and J ends, which lost 0 bases and 7 bases, there was a span of 28 bases. Per the germline V gene, CDR1 is MRHNA and CDR2 is SNTAGT. The CDR3 sequence: CASSDSQGDGLSGSREQYF. DNA of the CDR3: TGTGCCAGCAGTGACTCCCAGGGGGACGGGTTGAGCGGGAGTAGAGAGCAGTACTTC.

The chain combines TRBV5-1 with TRBJ1-4, with D maybe TRBD1 (5 bases). Germline CDR1 reads SGHRS; CDR2 reads YFSETQ. CDR3 size: 16 residues. Trimming left V 0 bases short and J 7 bases short, with 16 bases between. The CDR3 nucleotides read TGCGCCAGCAGCTTGGAGGGGCCCCCGAATAGTGAAAAACTGTTTTTT. Residues: CASSLEGPPNSEKLFF.

V usage is TRBV7-9 and J usage is TRBJ2-7, with D possibly being TRBD2 (5 bases). There are 12 residues in the CDR3. Between the trimmed V and J ends, which lost 2 bases and 12 bases, there was a span of 14 bases. Germline CDR1 and CDR2: SEHNR and FQNEAQ (reference sequence). The CDR3 loop is CASSLLRGLGYF. DNA of the CDR3: TGTGCCAGCAGCTTATTACGGGGTCTGGGGTACTTC.

Notes on this clone: This same CDR3 is encoded by further DNA sequences in the sample. V gene TRBV10-3 combines with J gene TRBJ2-5; D is ambiguous. This CDR3 region has 13 residues. Trimming left V 3 bases short and J 2 bases short, with 7 bases between. The germline CDR1 and CDR2 sequences are ENHRY and SYGVKD. This CDR3 is CAISDGPQETQYF. The CDR3, as DNA: TGTGCCATCAGTGACGGGCCTCAAGAGACCCAGTACTTC.

This sequence joins TRBV5-1 and TRBJ1-6, with TRBD1 identical over 7 bases. V lost 3 bases and J lost 11; bases outside the gene matches: 11. The CDR3 spans 15 residues. Germline CDR1 and CDR2: SGHRS and YFSETQ. In DNA, the CDR3 is TGCGCCAGCAGCTCGTTTACAGGGGACACGACACCCCTCCACTTT. As protein: CASSSFTGDTTPLHF.

This sequence joins TRBV14 and TRBJ2-3; D gene ambiguous. The CDR3 contains 12 residues. V lost 3 bases, J lost 2 bases, and 3 bases lay in between. CDR1 and CDR2 from the germline V gene are SGHDN and FVKESK. The DNA for the CDR3 is TGTGCCAGCAGCCATCTCACAGATACGCAGTATTTT. Translating it yields CASSHLTDTQYF.

The chain links TRBV10-2 to TRBJ2-7, with 9 bases aligning to TRBD2. V dropped 7 bases and J dropped 3; count of bases not matched to a gene: 13. Germline V gene data show CDR1 as WSHSY and CDR2 as SAAADI. This CDR3 has 16 residues. CDR3 in DNA: TGCGCCAGCATAAGGGCGGGGGGGCAATCTGGCTACGAGCAGTACTTC. As protein: CASIRAGGQSGYEQYF.

Notes on this clone: This could be a read error, since a much larger clone is one nucleotide away. The chain combines TRBV6-1 with TRBJ1-1, with TRBD1 matching over 8 bases. This CDR3 comprises 13 residues. The germline CDR1 and CDR2 sequences are MNHNS and SASEGT. After removal of 5 bases from V and 5 bases from J, the junction contained 4 bases not matched to a gene. CDR3 coding DNA: TGTGCCAGCAGTTTAACAGGGGGGACTGAAGCTTTCTTT. It translates to CASSLTGGTEAFF.

The rearrangement uses TRBV2 and TRBJ1-2; D not resolved. There are 12 residues in the CDR3. V lost 5 bases to trimming and J lost 8 bases, with 12 bases between them. The germline V gene has CDR1 SNHLY and CDR2 FYNNEI. This chain's CDR3 is CASSPSVSGYTF. The CDR3 nucleotides are TGTGCCAGCAGTCCCTCGGTGTCCGGCTACACCTTC.

The gene calls are TRBV7-6 and TRBJ2-1, with 9 positions matching TRBD1. Germline lookup yields CDR1 SGHVS and CDR2 FNYEAQ. The CDR3 runs 14 residues. J was trimmed by 7 bases and V by 5 bases; bases with no gene match: 6. The CDR3 is CASSRGQGGNEQFF. The CDR3 nucleotides are TGTGCCAGCAGCCGGGGACAGGGAGGGAATGAGCAGTTCTTC.